The next 7 T cell receptor beta chains were all read from a single sample in a study of blood T cells in healthy people across ages. A second PCR of about 7 to 12 cycles used a sample-barcoded 5' primer and a J-beta primer mix. TCRdb re-analysed the 5' RACE reads in MiXCR, keeping a single row per CDR3 protein. The data hold some 920,000 distinct CDR3 sequences, with approximately 50% observed a single time. The material sequenced was blood. The origin of the receptors is a woman aged 60-70 years in good health.

The chain is built from TRBV27 and TRBJ2-1; unclear D gene. Trimming took 8 bases from V and 3 from J, leaving 5 bases between them. The CDR3 is 11 residues long. Germline lookup yields CDR1 MNHEY and CDR2 SMNVEV (reference sequence). CDR3 sequence (DNA): TGTGCCAGCGGGATCTACAATGAGCAGTTCTTC. Its translation is CASGIYNEQFF.

About this clonotype: The junction does not match germline at one end; this may be a read error. The V gene is TRBV10-3, the J gene TRBJ1-2; possibly TRBD1 for D (5 bases). From germline, CDR1 is ENHRY and CDR2 SYGVKD. The CDR3 is 15 residues long. CDR3: CAISVGRSWDYGHTF. CDR3 in DNA: TGTGCCATCAGTGTCGGCCGGAGCTGGGACTATGGCCACACCTTC.

The table lists this clonotype with a few counts. The rearrangement links TRBV27 to TRBJ1-2, with D unresolved. CDR3 length equals 15 residues. Germline CDR1 is MNHEY and CDR2 is SMNVEV (reference sequence). Trimming left V 6 bases short and J 5 bases short, with 19 bases between. The CDR3 reads CASRRLVNSLYGYTF. For the CDR3, the DNA is TGTGCCAGCAGGAGGTTGGTGAACAGTCTATATGGCTACACCTTC.

This rearrangement joins TRBV7-8 to TRBJ2-3, with D tentatively TRBD2 (5 bases). V lost 6 bases to trimming and J lost 4 bases, with 11 bases between them. This CDR3 contains 13 residues. Per the germline V gene, CDR1 is SGHVS and CDR2 is FQNEAQ. For the CDR3, the DNA is TGTGCCAGCAGTACAGCGCGGGCAGATACGCAGTATTTT. This encodes CASSTARADTQYF.

This clonotype came up a few times. The chain has TRBV27 and TRBJ2-1, with D possibly being TRBD1 (5 bases). Deletions cut 6 bases from V and 9 bases from J, with 9 bases between. CDR3 length: 11 residues. The V gene's germline CDR1 is MNHEY and CDR2 SMNVEV (reference sequence). In DNA form, the CDR3 reads TGTGCCAGCAGAACCAGGGTTGAGCAGTTCTTC. Protein product: CASRTRVEQFF.

The gene calls are TRBV4-1 and TRBJ2-3; TRBD2 matches at 8 bases. The CDR3 runs to 16 residues. With 0 bases clipped from V and 2 bases from J, the junction kept 4 bases outside the gene matches. Germline V gives CDR1 MGHRA, CDR2 YSYEKL. CDR3 loop: CASSQDPSGYTDTQYF. For the CDR3, the DNA is TGCGCCAGCAGCCAAGACCCTAGCGGGTACACAGATACGCAGTATTTT.

The chain has TRBV4-1 and TRBJ2-4; 8 nucleotides agree with TRBD1. The end of the DNA fits TRBJ2-7 better, so the J call may be wrong. Germline CDR1 and CDR2: MGHRA and YSYEKL. The length of the CDR3 is 15 residues. The DNA for the CDR3 is TGCGCCAGCAGCCAATCTGACAGGGGTGAGGACGAGCAGTACTTC. Translation gives CASSQSDRGEDEQYF.